This TCR beta chain was identified during a study of T cell responses to AZD1222 COVID-19 vaccine. Study-level results: Only five or six AZD1222 recipients were seropositive at baseline. Reportedly, nearly half of unique spike TCRs recognized epitopes outside B.1.351/B.1.1.7 mutations.

Trimming cost V 8 bases and J 6 bases, with 18 bases left between them. The CDR3 covers 14 residues. CDR1 is SNHLY and CDR2 is FYNNEI in the germline V gene. Produced via immunoSEQ multiplex PCR; TCRdb's table is partial and in-frame only. Among approximately 160,000 clones listed, under 95% were seen once. Turning to this clone: Its antigen is unknown.

Sequenced here: peripheral blood, sampled 28 days after the second AZD1222 dose. The sequence derives from an adult who received the AZD1222 COVID-19 vaccine. The rearrangement links TRBV2 to TRBJ2-3, with unresolved D. CDR3 bases: TGTGCCAGCGGTCTCCACGACTCCGGGGATACGCAGTATTTT. Its translation: CASGLHDSGDTQYF.